This T cell receptor (beta chain) originates from a study of shared clonotypes between healthy human individuals. Into CD45RA+ naive and CD45RA-negative memory subsets, the CD4+ cells were split. V was clipped by 1 base and J by 5 bases, with 15 bases between them. Per the germline V gene, CDR1 is MDHEN and CDR2 is SYDVKM. The CDR3 spans 15 residues. Once extracted for a subset, genomic DNA was divided evenly among several immunoSEQ plates. As originally analysed: ImmunoSEQ yielded junction-only sequences lacking quality scores, so filtering differed. Measured with immunoSEQ multiplex PCR; TCRdb has only the in-frame clones, and not every one. The DNA gave D and trimming, while V, J and clone size come from that table. This table has some 1,600,000 clones, roughly 98% appearing once.

Sequences were obtained from naive CD4+ T cells sorted from blood. Subset defined: CD45RA+ positively selected. The gene calls are TRBV28 and TRBJ2-7; perhaps TRBD1 as D (6 bases). This sequence was found in a man younger than 40 in good health. CDR3 loop: CASSLSPTGEDEQYF. The DNA of the CDR3 is TGTGCCAGCAGTTTATCCCCGACAGGTGAGGACGAGCAGTACTTC.